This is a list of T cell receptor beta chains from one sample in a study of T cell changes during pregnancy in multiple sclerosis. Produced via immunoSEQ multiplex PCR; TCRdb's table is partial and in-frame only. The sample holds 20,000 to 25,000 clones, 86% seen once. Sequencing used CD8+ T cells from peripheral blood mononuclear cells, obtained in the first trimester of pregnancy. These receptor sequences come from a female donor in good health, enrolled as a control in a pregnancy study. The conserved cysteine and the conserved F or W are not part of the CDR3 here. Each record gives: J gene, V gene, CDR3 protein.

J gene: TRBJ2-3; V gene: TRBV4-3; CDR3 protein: ASSQTGGTADTQY
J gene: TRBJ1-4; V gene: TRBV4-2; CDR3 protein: ASSQDRDRGIEKLF
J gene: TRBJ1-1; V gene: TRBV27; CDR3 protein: ASLRVENTEAF
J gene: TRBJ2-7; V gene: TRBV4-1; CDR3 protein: ASSPPTSGGREQY
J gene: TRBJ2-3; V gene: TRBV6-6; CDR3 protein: ASTTGLAKDTQY
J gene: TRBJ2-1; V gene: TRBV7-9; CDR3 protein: ASRAGSRHNEQF
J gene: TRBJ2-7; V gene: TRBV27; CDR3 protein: ATGGVRQY
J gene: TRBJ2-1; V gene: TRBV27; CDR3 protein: ASTSGGTYNEQF
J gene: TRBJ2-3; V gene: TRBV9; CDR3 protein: ASSVGAKADTQY
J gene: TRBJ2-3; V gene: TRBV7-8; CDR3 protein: ASSTKVMATGKTDTQY
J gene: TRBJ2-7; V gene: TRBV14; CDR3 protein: ASSQGTGGEDEQY
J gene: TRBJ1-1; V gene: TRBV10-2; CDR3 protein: ASQTQYGEAF
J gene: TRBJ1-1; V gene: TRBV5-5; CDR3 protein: ASSLAVGSTEAF
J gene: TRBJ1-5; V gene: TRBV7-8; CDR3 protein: ASSSPLNQPQH
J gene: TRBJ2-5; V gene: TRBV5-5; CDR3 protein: ASSSAGGRTQETQY
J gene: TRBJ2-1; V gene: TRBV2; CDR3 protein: ASSPSGLADNEQF
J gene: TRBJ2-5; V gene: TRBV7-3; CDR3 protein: ASTGRGAEIEETQY
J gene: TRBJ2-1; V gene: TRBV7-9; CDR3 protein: ASSLMVGGPYNEQF
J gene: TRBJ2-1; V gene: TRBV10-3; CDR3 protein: AISDSLAYYRYWEQF
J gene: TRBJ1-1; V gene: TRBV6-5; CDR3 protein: ASSLTGVMTEAF
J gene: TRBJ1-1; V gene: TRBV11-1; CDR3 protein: ASSLAGASGLNTEAF
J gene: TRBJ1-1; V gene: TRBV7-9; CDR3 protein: ASSSGNAEAF
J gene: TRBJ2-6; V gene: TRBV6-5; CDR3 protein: ASSAGTGANVLT